One and the same sample provided the 21 T cell receptor beta chains below, sequenced in a study of T-cell reconstitution after alpha-beta-depleted transplantation in children. Preparation of the TCRbeta library involved a method that used unique molecular identifiers. TCRdb itself ran the PCR reads through MiXCR, one entry per CDR3 protein. The data contain 95,000 to 120,000 distinct CDR3 sequences, almost 6.5% of them singletons. The source was PBMCs, mostly from graft donor cells, collected 360 days after TCRalphabeta/CD19-depleted stem cell transplant. These TCRs come from a male patient under 10 years old who had a stem cell transplant for acute lymphoblastic leukemia, so the T cells may come from the graft donor.

Notes on this clonotype: A much larger clonotype is one base distant, so this may be a read error. V gene TRBV28 combines with J gene TRBJ2-1; 9 bases align to TRBD2. CDR1 is MDHEN and CDR2 is SYDVKM in the germline V gene. The CDR3 contains 16 residues. The CDR3 loop reads CASGLKAGGPYNEQFF. The CDR3 nucleotides are TGTGCCAGCGGTTTAAAAGCGGGAGGCCCCTACAATGAGCAGTTCTTC.

This clonotype was detected ten times or more. The chain uses TRBV12-3 or TRBV12-4 and TRBJ1-1; 7 nucleotides match TRBD1. V was clipped by 6 bases and J by 0 bases; unmatched bases: 7. This CDR3 spans 15 amino acids. The CDR3 DNA follows: TGTGCCAGCAGCTGGGACAGCTTAATGAACACTGAAGCTTTCTTT. Translating gives CASSWDSLMNTEAFF.

DNA for the CDR3: TGTGCCAGCAGTCCTTATGGGACAGGGAGTCGGGCCAAAAACATTCAGTACTTC. It translates to CASSPYGTGSRAKNIQYF. The chain recombines TRBV27 with TRBJ2-4; 9 bases agree with TRBD1. The CDR3 consists of 18 residues. V dropped 5 bases and J dropped 1; count of bases not matched to a gene: 12. The germline CDR1 and CDR2 sequences are MNHEY and SMNVEV (reference sequence).

This clonotype was counted many times. The chain joins TRBV6-2 or TRBV6-3 to TRBJ2-7, with D tentatively TRBD1 (5 bases). The CDR3 covers 13 residues. CDR1 MNHEY and CDR2 SVGEGT come from the germline V gene. The V end was cut by 2 bases, the J end by 2 bases, with 7 bases between. CDR3 sequence: CASSYGQTYEQYF. CDR3 nucleotides: TGTGCCAGCAGTTACGGACAAACCTACGAGCAGTACTTC.

With respect to this clonotype: With a much larger clone just one base away, this may be a read error. This chain links TRBV4-1 with TRBJ2-1; 7 nucleotides line up with TRBD1. The germline CDR1 and CDR2 sequences are MGHRA and YSYEKL. This CDR3 contains 16 residues. V was clipped by 4 bases and J by 2 bases; unmatched bases: 8. CDR3 sequence reads: CASSPQVRGPYNEQFF. For the CDR3, the DNA is TGCGCCAGCAGCCCCCAGGTGAGGGGGCCCTACAATGAGCAGTTCTTC.

The V gene is TRBV6-2 or TRBV6-3, the J gene TRBJ2-2; a weak D match, TRBD2 (5 bases). The V and J ends lost 7 bases and 0 bases respectively, with 18 bases between them. The CDR3 has 17 amino acids. The V gene's germline CDR1 is MNHEY and CDR2 SVGEGT. DNA for the CDR3: TGTGCCAGCACCTTGAGCAGCAGCGGTCCGAACACCGGGGAGCTGTTTTTT. Translated: CASTLSSSGPNTGELFF.

The chain joins TRBV12-5 to TRBJ2-3; TRBD1 matches at 8 bases. The V gene end was trimmed by 1 base and the J gene end by 4 bases; junction bases not matched to a gene: 4. CDR1 is LGHNT, CDR2 FRNRAP, per germline. CDR3 size: 15 residues. Here the CDR3 reads CASGLGTGKADTQYF. CDR3 DNA sequence: TGTGCTAGTGGTTTGGGGACAGGGAAAGCAGATACGCAGTATTTT.

This clonotype was counted a few times. This chain connects TRBV14 to TRBJ1-2; no reliable D call. This CDR3 is built from 13 residues. Germline V lookup: CDR1 SGHDN, CDR2 FVKESK. The V end lost 4 bases, the J end lost 8 bases, and 14 bases lay between the germline ends. CDR3 nucleotide sequence: TGTGCCAGCAGCCGCGTTCGGGGAAGCGGCTACACCTTC. Translating gives CASSRVRGSGYTF.

This clonotype was picked up many times. The chain has TRBV9 and TRBJ1-6; TRBD1 matches 9 bases. The CDR3 spans 14 residues. The germline V gene encodes CDR1 SGDLS and CDR2 YYNGEE. The trim removed 4 bases at V and 10 bases at J, leaving 6 bases unmatched. CDR3 DNA sequence: TGTGCCAGCAGCCCATGGACAGGGGACTCACCCCTCCACTTT. Translation gives CASSPWTGDSPLHF.

This clonotype was detected many times. The chain employs TRBV4-3 and TRBJ2-7; D uncertain. The CDR3 is 14 residues long. The V and J ends lost 1 base and 0 bases respectively, with 7 bases between them. Germline V gene lookup returns CDR1 LGHNA and CDR2 YSLEER. As DNA, the CDR3 is TGCGCCAGCAGCCAAGGTGCCGGCTCCTACGAGCAGTACTTC. It encodes CASSQGAGSYEQYF.

The genes are TRBV6-2 or TRBV6-3 and TRBJ2-7; TRBD2 matches 9 bases. With V trimmed by 6 bases and J by 0 bases, 6 bases remained unmatched. This CDR3 has 15 residues. Germline V gives CDR1 MNHEY, CDR2 SVGEGT. The CDR3 sequence: CASRLHSGGSYEQYF. The CDR3 bases are TGTGCCAGCAGGCTACATAGCGGGGGCTCCTACGAGCAGTACTTC.

This clonotype was detected many times. The chain carries TRBV11-2 and TRBJ2-1; 8 nucleotides agree with TRBD2. The CDR3 is 14 amino acids. Losses at the gene ends were 5 bases for V and 10 bases for J; bases not matched to a gene: 10. The germline V gene encodes CDR1 SGHAT and CDR2 FQNNGV. For the CDR3, the DNA is TGTGCCAGCAGCCGTGCGCAGCGGGGGACGGAGCAGTTCTTC. As protein: CASSRAQRGTEQFF. The full variable domain, rest sourced from reference TRBV11-2 and TRBJ2-1, is EAGVAQSPRYKIIEKRQSVAFWCNPISGHATLYWYQQILGQGPKLLIQFQNNGVVDDSQLPKDRFSAERLKGVDSTLKIQPAKLEDSAVYLCASSRAQRGTEQFFGPGTRLTVL.

The rearrangement joins TRBV13 to TRBJ2-5; TRBD1 matches 8 bases. Germline V CDR1 and CDR2: PRHDT, FYEKMQ (reference sequence). With V trimmed by 4 bases and J by 5 bases, 9 bases remained unmatched. CDR3 length equals 15 residues. Here the CDR3 reads CASSSPDRGLETQYF. CDR3 sequence (DNA): TGTGCCAGCAGCTCGCCAGACAGGGGATTGGAGACCCAGTACTTC.

Ten or more counts support this clonotype. This chain links TRBV20-1 with TRBJ2-5, with D possibly matching TRBD1 (6 bases). The germline gives CDR1 DFQATT, CDR2 SNEGSKA (reference sequence). Trimming took off 2 bases at V and 1 base at J, with 11 bases between the two ends. The CDR3 has 14 residues. The DNA of the CDR3 is TGCAGTGCTAGATGGACAGAATCCCAAGAGACCCAGTACTTC. Translation gives CSARWTESQETQYF.

This chain joins TRBV9 and TRBJ2-6; no definite D call. Germline CDR1 is SGDLS and CDR2 is YYNGEE. The CDR3 is made up of 18 amino acids. Trimming removed 0 bases from V and 0 bases from J, with 13 bases in between. DNA of the CDR3: TGTGCCAGCAGCGTAGGAGGTAGGGCCTCCTCTGGGGCCAACGTCCTGACTTTC. This codes for CASSVGGRASSGANVLTF.

This clonotype was detected a few times. The chain combines TRBV18 with TRBJ1-4; no definite D call. The V end lost 3 bases, the J end lost 6 bases, and 8 bases lay between the germline ends. CDR1 is KGHSH, CDR2 LQKENI, per germline. This CDR3 is 13 amino acids long. This CDR3 reads CASSPRIDEKLFF. The CDR3 nucleotides read TGTGCCAGCTCACCCCGAATTGATGAAAAACTGTTTTTT.

This clonotype turned up a few times. CDR3 nucleotide sequence: TGTGCCAGCAGATCCGGACTCGACACAGATACGCAGTATTTT. This sequence encodes CASRSGLDTDTQYF. This chain links TRBV7-3 with TRBJ2-3; weak D call: TRBD2 (5 bases). Trimming removed 6 bases at V and 2 bases at J, with 12 bases between. The CDR3 is made up of 14 amino acids. Germline CDR1 reads SGHTA; CDR2 reads FQGTGA. Full variable domain (missing parts from reference TRBV7-3 and TRBJ2-3): GAGVSQTPSNKVTEKGKYVELRCDPISGHTALYWYRQSLGQGPEFLIYFQGTGAADDSGLPNDRFFAVRPEGSVSTLKIQRTERGDSAVYLCASRSGLDTDTQYFGPGTRLTVL.

As to this clonotype: One base away lies a much larger clone, so this may be a sequencing read error. The chain joins TRBV24-1 to TRBJ2-2; TRBD1 matches 9 bases. V lost 2 bases, J lost 5 bases, and 5 bases stayed unmatched. This CDR3 region has 16 residues. Germline V CDR1 and CDR2: KGHDR, SFDVKD. The CDR3 DNA reads TGTGCCACCAGTGATTCAGGACAGGGGCCAACCGGGGAGCTGTTTTTT. It specifies CATSDSGQGPTGELFF.

V usage is TRBV7-9 and J usage is TRBJ1-2; D is unclear. The CDR3 totals 12 residues. Trimming took 7 bases from V and 6 from J, leaving 12 bases between them. Germline V gene lookup returns CDR1 SEHNR and CDR2 FQNEAQ (reference sequence). CDR3 amino acids: CASKPNPDGYTF. In DNA, the CDR3 is TGTGCCAGCAAACCCAATCCCGATGGCTACACCTTC.

At least ten counts were recorded for this clonotype. The J gene is TRBJ1-2, the V gene TRBV13, with a weak D call TRBD1 (5 bases). The CDR3 covers 14 residues. V lost 1 base and J lost 2, with 8 bases in between. CDR1 PRHDT and CDR2 FYEKMQ come from the germline V gene (reference sequence). CDR3 bases: TGTGCCAGCAGCTTAGTCCGGGGGAACTATGGCTACACCTTC. The encoded protein is CASSLVRGNYGYTF.

This clonotype was detected many times. The rearrangement links TRBV3-1 to TRBJ1-2, with unresolved D. CDR3 length: 12 residues. The V and J ends lost 0 bases and 8 bases respectively, with 7 bases between them. CDR1 LGHDT and CDR2 YNNKEL come from the germline V gene (reference sequence). The CDR3 bases are TGTGCCAGCAGCCAAGATCTTCGCGGCTACACCTTC. Amino acid sequence: CASSQDLRGYTF.